This is a list of T cell receptor beta chains from one sample in a study of PD-L1 blockade in urothelial cancer. Sequenced by immunoSEQ multiplex PCR; TCRdb stores in-frame clones only, minus some. The top ten hold 3% to 4% of the sample, which has approximately 50,000 clones, around 84% seen once. The sequences come from PBMCs, collected around atezolizumab (anti-PD-L1) treatment. Source of these receptors: a man between 65 and 80 years old with urothelial cancer. CDR3s include the opening cysteine and the closing phenylalanine or tryptophan. The D gene is left open where the match is weak. Only part of the rows carry a size: once, few, many, or a class if the clone is expanded.

v_gene	abundance	d_gene	j_gene	CDR3aa	CDR3nt
TRBV7-8	.	.	TRBJ1-1	CASSFETRGTEAFF	TGTGCCAGCAGCTTCGAGACCCGGGGCACTGAAGCTTTCTTT
TRBV7-3	.	TRBD2	TRBJ2-5	CASSLFPSGIQETQYF	TGTGCCAGCAGCTTATTTCCTAGCGGGATCCAAGAGACCCAGTACTTC
TRBV19	.	TRBD2	TRBJ2-3	CASSTPSGESTDTQYF	TGTGCCAGTAGTACCCCTAGCGGGGAAAGCACAGATACGCAGTATTTT
TRBV7-3	.	TRBD1	TRBJ1-4	CASSPTGLGEKLFF	TGTGCCAGCAGCCCGACAGGGTTGGGTGAAAAACTGTTTTTT
TRBV19	.	.	TRBJ2-5	CASSKLTGAKETQYF	TGTGCCAGTAGCAAATTGACAGGAGCCAAAGAGACCCAGTACTTC
TRBV4-3	once	TRBD1	TRBJ1-1	CASSQEGTGDTEAFF	TGCGCCAGCAGCCAAGAAGGGACAGGGGACACTGAAGCTTTCTTT
TRBV7-9	.	.	TRBJ2-3	CASSLAAGATDTQYF	TGTGCCAGCAGCTTAGCGGCGGGGGCCACAGATACGCAGTATTTT
TRBV11-3	.	TRBD1	TRBJ2-3	CASSLDGQGGADTQYF	TGTGCCAGCAGCTTAGACGGACAGGGCGGGGCAGATACGCAGTATTTT
TRBV9	.	.	TRBJ1-4	CASSVGQRESEKLFF	TGTGCCAGCAGCGTTGGGCAAAGGGAGTCTGAAAAACTGTTTTTT
TRBV30	once	.	TRBJ1-4	CAWTRGAGEKLFF	TGTGCCTGGACCCGAGGAGCTGGGGAAAAACTGTTTTTT
TRBV4-1	few	.	TRBJ1-1	CASSPSLSGAMNTEAFF	TGCGCCAGCAGCCCTTCCCTTTCTGGGGCTATGAACACTGAAGCTTTCTTT
TRBV5-8	.	.	TRBJ2-5	CASSLSGARIVETQYF	TGTGCCAGCAGCTTGTCAGGGGCTCGTATCGTGGAGACCCAGTACTTC
TRBV7-9	.	.	TRBJ1-2	CASSSNRVGYTF	TGTGCCAGCAGCTCGAACAGGGTTGGCTACACCTTC
TRBV5-6	.	TRBD1	TRBJ2-2	CASSPRTGRTGELFF	TGTGCCAGCAGCCCCCGGACAGGGCGGACCGGGGAGCTGTTTTTT
TRBV19	.	TRBD1	TRBJ1-5	CASSKGQGGWSNQPQHF	TGTGCCAGTAGTAAGGGACAGGGCGGTTGGAGCAATCAGCCCCAGCATTTT
TRBV19	.	.	TRBJ2-1	CASNPQGLRSYNEQFF	TGTGCCAGTAACCCCCAGGGTCTGAGATCCTACAATGAGCAGTTCTTC
TRBV5-1	.	TRBD2	TRBJ2-3	CASSFGGRTDTQYF	TGCGCCAGCAGCTTCGGGGGGAGGACAGATACGCAGTATTTT
TRBV21-1	.	.	TRBJ1-5	CASSKLKGAVRDNQPQHF	TGTGCCAGCAGCAAATTGAAGGGAGCCGTCCGGGACAATCAGCCCCAGCATTTT
TRBV19	.	.	TRBJ1-4	CASSPSGGVNEKLFF	TGTGCCAGTAGCCCCTCTGGGGGCGTGAATGAAAAACTGTTTTTT
TRBV5-1	.	.	TRBJ1-6	CASRRSSDSYSPLHF	TGCGCCAGTAGGAGGAGTTCGGATAGTTATTCACCCCTCCACTTT
TRBV9	.	TRBD1	TRBJ2-7	CASSVVWDRASYEQYF	TGTGCCAGCAGCGTAGTGTGGGACAGGGCTTCCTACGAGCAGTACTTC
TRBV2	once	.	TRBJ1-4	CASRSRGGATNEKLFF	TGTGCCAGCAGGAGCCGGGGAGGTGCAACTAATGAAAAACTGTTTTTT
TRBV2	.	.	TRBJ2-3	CASRSGYADTQYF	TGTGCCAGCAGGTCAGGGTACGCAGATACGCAGTATTTT
TRBV28	.	TRBD1	TRBJ1-4	CASSFAGGSANEKLFF	TGTGCCAGCAGCTTTGCAGGGGGCTCGGCTAATGAAAAACTGTTTTTT
TRBV14	.	.	TRBJ1-2	CASSQGLNYGYTF	TGTGCCAGCAGCCAAGGACTAAACTATGGCTACACCTTC
TRBV30	.	TRBD1	TRBJ1-2	CASSQGDSRGYTF	TGTGCTTCGTCGCAGGGGGACTCTCGGGGCTACACCTTC
TRBV27	.	TRBD1	TRBJ2-7	CASREQGAYEQYF	TGTGCCAGCAGGGAACAGGGGGCCTACGAGCAGTACTTC
TRBV6-1	few	.	TRBJ1-6	CASSEAILSSYNSPLHF	TGTGCCAGCAGTGAAGCAATCCTTAGCTCCTATAATTCACCCCTCCACTTT
TRBV25-1	.	.	TRBJ1-2	CASSESTSGLNYGYTF	TGTGCCAGCAGTGAGTCAACTTCAGGGTTAAACTATGGCTACACCTTC
TRBV7-7	.	TRBD2	TRBJ2-5	CASGGLAGGETQYF	TGTGCCAGCGGGGGACTAGCTGGCGGGGAGACCCAGTACTTC
TRBV10-3	.	TRBD2	TRBJ2-1	CAALSGVGNEQFF	TGTGCCGCGCTTAGCGGGGTTGGCAATGAGCAGTTCTTC
TRBV18	.	.	TRBJ2-7	CASSRSGTTYEQYF	TGTGCCAGCTCACGATCCGGGACAACCTACGAGCAGTACTTC
TRBV5-5	.	.	TRBJ1-1	CASSMRELTQNTEAFF	TGTGCCAGCAGCATGAGAGAACTAACACAGAACACTGAAGCTTTCTTT
TRBV11-3	.	.	TRBJ1-1	CASSLGGDNTEAFF	TGTGCCAGCAGCTTAGGGGGGGACAACACTGAAGCTTTCTTT